Below are 9 T cell receptor beta chains sequenced from a single sample in a study of T cell repertoires in cytomegalovirus infection. Via MiXCR, TCRdb re-called the reads, giving one row per CDR3 protein. The sample yields fewer than 1,000,000 distinct CDR3 sequences, less than 35% seen once. The antigens of these receptors remain unknown. This specimen consisted of cultured CD8+ T cells from PBMCs, obtained from culture after CMV antigen stimulation. All receptors come from a human donor in good health (CMV status not recorded). Some clones in this sample may be carry-over from other donors' samples.

This clonotype was recorded at least ten times. V is TRBV7-6 and J is TRBJ2-3; 7 bases agree with TRBD1. Looked up from germline, CDR1 is SGHVS and CDR2 is FNYEAQ. With V trimmed by 4 bases and J by 0 bases, 13 bases remained unmatched. The CDR3 loop spans 18 amino acids. The chain's CDR3 is CASSSSTWDSYSTDTQYF. CDR3 nucleotides: TGTGCCAGCAGCTCCTCAACTTGGGACAGCTATAGCACAGATACGCAGTATTTT.

V is TRBV15 and J is TRBJ1-5, with D unclear. CDR1 and CDR2 (germline): LNHNV, YYDKDF (reference sequence). V lost 1 base and J lost 5, with 9 bases in between. The length of the CDR3 is 14 residues. CDR3 in amino acids: CATSRVMGDQPQHF. The CDR3 DNA follows: TGTGCCACCAGCAGAGTCATGGGTGATCAGCCCCAGCATTTT.

The chain carries TRBV27 and TRBJ2-5; D is undetermined. V lost 3 bases to trimming and J lost 5 bases, with 13 bases between them. The V gene's germline CDR1 is MNHEY and CDR2 SMNVEV (reference sequence). This CDR3 comprises 14 residues. CDR3 residues: CASSFLGRTETQYF. CDR3 sequence (DNA): TGTGCCAGCAGTTTTCTGGGAAGGACGGAGACCCAGTACTTC.

V is TRBV5-1 and J is TRBJ2-2; D assignment may be TRBD1 or TRBD2 (5 bases each). The ends were cut back, 0 bases at V and 4 bases at J, with 25 bases in the middle. CDR3 size: 20 residues. The germline V gene encodes CDR1 SGHRS and CDR2 YFSETQ. CDR3 bases: TGCGCCAGCAGCTTGGCCGGAGTGACGACCCCCCGGGGCCTCACCGGGGAGCTGTTTTTT. Translated, it gives CASSLAGVTTPRGLTGELFF.

This chain joins TRBV20-1 and TRBJ1-1; D unresolved. V was cut by 2 bases and J by 5 bases, with 15 bases left in between. The CDR3 extends over 14 amino acids. The germline V gene encodes CDR1 DFQATT and CDR2 SNEGSKA (reference sequence). The DNA of the CDR3 is TGCAGTGCTAGACTAAAGGTGAGCAGGACTGAAGCTTTCTTT. Protein sequence: CSARLKVSRTEAFF.

This chain joins TRBV6-1 and TRBJ1-2; TRBD1 is a possible D gene (6 bases). V lost 3 bases, J lost 3 bases, and 20 bases lay in between. Germline loops: CDR1 MNHNS, CDR2 SASEGT. This CDR3 has 17 residues. CDR3 DNA: TGTGCCAGCAGTGATTTAACGAGGGGGGCGAATGACTATGGCTACACCTTC. Translated: CASSDLTRGANDYGYTF.

V is TRBV6-8 and J is TRBJ2-3; 10 nucleotides align to TRBD2. The CDR3 loop spans 15 amino acids. Germline assignment: CDR1 MNHGY and CDR2 SAAAGT. Trimming removed 6 bases from V and 0 bases from J; junction bases left unmatched: 3. For the CDR3, the DNA is TGTGCCAGCAGAAAACTAGCGGGGAGCACAGATACGCAGTATTTT. Translated: CASRKLAGSTDTQYF.

This clonotype was observed at least ten times. V usage is TRBV23-1 and J usage is TRBJ1-2; D call uncertain. TRBV23-1 is labeled an ORF, and its function is uncertain. The CDR3 length is 17 residues. V lost 0 bases to trimming and J lost 4 bases, with 18 bases between them. CDR3: CASSQSVLGGKSYGYTF. The CDR3 DNA reads as TGCGCCAGCAGTCAATCAGTTCTTGGAGGAAAGAGCTATGGCTACACCTTC.

J is TRBJ2-7 and V is TRBV7-6; TRBD1 matches at 7 bases. Per germline, CDR1 SGHVS and CDR2 FNYEAQ. The CDR3 has 15 residues. J gave up 3 bases and V 4 bases, and 9 bases lay outside the gene matches. CDR3: CASSSLLTGSYEQYF. CDR3 nucleotides: TGTGCCAGCAGCTCGCTATTGACAGGGAGCTACGAGCAGTACTTC.